These 22 T cell receptor beta chains were sequenced from one sample in a study of pediatric ulcerative colitis. One to two pinch biopsies were taken from the rectum during colonoscopy. This table comes from immunoSEQ multiplex PCR, and its TCRdb copy is limited to in-frame clones, with some not included. The sample carries tens of thousands of clones, roughly 72% recorded once. The sequenced sample was gut tissue. These receptors were obtained from a boy younger than 18 with moderate ulcerative colitis.

The chain carries TRBV11-2 and TRBJ2-7; 9 bases fit TRBD2. The CDR3 runs to 15 residues. V shed 5 bases, J shed 4 bases, and the junction held 9 bases outside the gene matches. CDR1 and CDR2 (germline): SGHAT, FQNNGV. The CDR3 DNA sequence: TGTGCCAGCAGCCGTAGCGGGGGACGGATATACGAGCAGTACTTC. It translates to CASSRSGGRIYEQYF. Together with reference TRBV11-2 and TRBJ2-7, the CDR3 gives the full variable domain: EAGVAQSPRYKIIEKRQSVAFWCNPISGHATLYWYQQILGQGPKLLIQFQNNGVVDDSQLPKDRFSAERLKGVDSTLKIQPAKLEDSAVYLCASSRSGGRIYEQYFGPGTRLTVT.

The J gene is TRBJ1-4, the V gene TRBV9; a possible D gene is TRBD1 (5 bases). Germline V CDR1 and CDR2: SGDLS, YYNGEE. V was clipped by 0 bases and J by 6 bases, with 12 bases between them. The CDR3 spans 15 residues. The CDR3, as DNA: TGTGCCAGCAGCGTAGCCGACAGTCGCTATGAAAAACTGTTTTTT. This translates into CASSVADSRYEKLFF.

V gene TRBV20-1 combines with J gene TRBJ2-7, with TRBD1 matching 10 bases. J lost 13 bases, V lost 6 bases, and 9 bases had no gene match. Per the germline V gene, CDR1 is DFQATT and CDR2 is SNEGSKA (reference sequence). The CDR3 consists of 11 residues. The CDR3 loop reads CSAHSGTGVYF. The CDR3 DNA reads TGCAGTGCCCATTCCGGGACAGGGGTTTACTTC.

The J gene is TRBJ2-1, the V gene TRBV7-9; 7 bases are shared with TRBD1. This CDR3 spans 17 amino acids. Germline V lookup: CDR1 SEHNR, CDR2 FQNEAQ (reference sequence). The V segment lost 7 bases and the J segment 5 bases; nucleotides outside the gene matches: 17. The CDR3 nucleotides are TGTGCCAGCATCCAATCAAAGGGACAGACGACTCACAATGAGCAGTTCTTC. It yields the protein CASIQSKGQTTHNEQFF.

The rearrangement joins TRBV10-3 to TRBJ1-2; D might be TRBD1 (5 bases). V lost 11 bases and J lost 8, with 15 bases in between. The CDR3 spans 11 residues. In germline, CDR1 is ENHRY, CDR2 SYGVKD. CDR3 DNA sequence: TGTGCCGCATCGGGGCGAAACGGCTACACCTTC. Amino acid sequence: CAASGRNGYTF.

The gene calls are TRBV30 and TRBJ1-2; D ambiguous. This CDR3 contains 11 residues. V gave up 5 bases and J gave up 7 bases, with 11 bases separating them. Germline values: CDR1 GTSNPN, CDR2 SVGIG (reference sequence). CDR3 protein: CAWEEITGYTF. CDR3 nucleotide sequence: TGTGCCTGGGAGGAGATCACTGGCTACACCTTC.

The chain is built from TRBV5-4 and TRBJ1-6; D ambiguous. V was trimmed by 0 bases and J by 4 bases, leaving 11 bases between them. Germline CDR1 reads SGHNT; CDR2 reads YYREEE (reference sequence). The CDR3 covers 16 residues. Here the CDR3 reads CASSLVGNLYNSPLHF. Here the CDR3 DNA reads TGTGCCAGCAGCTTGGTCGGAAACCTTTATAATTCACCCCTCCACTTT.

The rearrangement uses TRBV11-3 and TRBJ1-5, with D possibly TRBD1 on 5 matching bases. The V end was cut by 5 bases, the J end by 5 bases, with 7 bases between. This CDR3 is built from 12 residues. Per the germline V gene, CDR1 is SGHNT and CDR2 is YENEEA. The CDR3 protein is CASSAGDQPQHF. CDR3 DNA sequence: TGTGCCAGCAGCGCGGGGGATCAGCCCCAGCATTTT.

The V and J genes are TRBV25-1 and TRBJ2-5; 9 nucleotides align to TRBD2. Germline V CDR1 and CDR2: MGHDK, SYGVNS. The CDR3 is 17 residues long. V lost 3 bases, J lost 1 base, and 9 bases stayed unmatched. CDR3 region: CASSEGGIAGAQETQYF. In DNA, the CDR3 is TGTGCCAGCAGTGAGGGAGGGATAGCGGGGGCCCAAGAGACCCAGTACTTC.

The chain carries TRBV6-1 and TRBJ2-3, with 12 bases fitting TRBD2. This CDR3 comprises 19 residues. Germline CDR1 reads MNHNS; CDR2 reads SASEGT. The trim removed 4 bases at V and 0 bases at J, leaving 11 bases unmatched. The CDR3 protein is CASSASLAGGTSSTDTQYF. The CDR3 bases are TGTGCCAGCAGTGCATCACTAGCGGGAGGAACTTCTAGCACAGATACGCAGTATTTT.

This clone was found a few times. The V call is TRBV19, the J call TRBJ1-2, with D possibly TRBD1 on 5 matching bases. Germline V gives CDR1 LNHDA, CDR2 SQIVND (reference sequence). Deletions cut 3 bases from V and 6 bases from J, with 17 bases between. The CDR3 is 15 amino acids. CDR3 protein: CASSMRQRLLDGYTF. The DNA of the CDR3 is TGTGCCAGTAGTATGAGACAGCGCCTACTAGATGGCTACACCTTC.

This chain uses TRBV6-4 with TRBJ1-2; D call uncertain. The CDR3 spans 13 residues. Germline CDR1 MRHNA, CDR2 SNTAGT. V gave up 0 bases and J gave up 2 bases, with 4 bases separating them. The CDR3, as DNA: TGTGCCAGCAGTGACTCGGACAACTATGGCTACACCTTC. Its translation is CASSDSDNYGYTF.

The count of this clone is one. The chain links TRBV28 to TRBJ2-7, with no clear D. This CDR3 spans 17 amino acids. Trimming removed 5 bases at V and 4 bases at J, with 24 bases between. The germline CDR1 and CDR2 sequences are MDHEN and SYDVKM. The CDR3 loop is CASSPPQAGFVPYEQYF. The CDR3, as DNA: TGTGCCAGCAGTCCGCCCCAGGCAGGCTTTGTACCATACGAGCAGTACTTC.

Here the CDR3 DNA reads TGTGCCAGCAGTGGACTAAATCGTTTGAATACGCAGTATTTT. This codes for CASSGLNRLNTQYF. The V and J genes are TRBV2 and TRBJ2-3; TRBD2 might be the D (5 bases). Germline CDR1 and CDR2: SNHLY and FYNNEI. V lost 4 bases and J lost 7, with 15 bases in between. This CDR3 region has 14 residues. The full variable domain, rest sourced from reference TRBV2 and TRBJ2-3, is EPEVTQTPSHQVTQMGQEVILRCVPISNHLYFYWYRQILGQKVEFLVSFYNNEISEKSEIFDDQFSVERPDGSNFTLKIRSTKLEDSAMYFCASSGLNRLNTQYFGPGTRLTVL.

This chain uses TRBV7-8 with TRBJ1-1; D gene unclear. Germline CDR1 reads SGHVS; CDR2 reads FQNEAQ. Trimming stripped 3 bases from V and 3 bases from J, with 8 bases between. CDR3 length: 13 residues. The CDR3, as DNA: TGTGCCAGCAGCTTCGGTCGCTACACTGAAGCTTTCTTT. Protein sequence: CASSFGRYTEAFF.

Written as DNA, the CDR3 is TGTGCCAGCAGCTCCCGCGAAGATCAGCCCCAGCATTTT. Protein sequence: CASSSREDQPQHF. The chain is built from TRBV11-1 and TRBJ1-5; D is ambiguous. The CDR3 length is 13 residues. V dropped 4 bases and J dropped 5 bases, with 9 bases sitting between them. Germline V gene sequence: CDR1 SGHAT, CDR2 FQDESV (reference sequence).

This chain uses TRBV19 with TRBJ1-1; no clear D. Germline CDR1 LNHDA, CDR2 SQIVND (reference sequence). V lost 2 bases and J lost 4, with 8 bases in between. CDR3 length equals 13 residues. As DNA, the CDR3 is TGTGCCAGTAGTATAAGGTGGGGCACTGAAGCTTTCTTT. Translating gives CASSIRWGTEAFF.

This chain joins TRBV7-2 and TRBJ1-2; 7 bases are a match to TRBD1. Unmatched junction bases numbered 11, after V lost 6 bases and J lost 7 bases. The CDR3 has 14 residues. Germline V CDR1 and CDR2: SGHTA, FQGNSA. The DNA for the CDR3 is TGTGCCAGCAGATACGAGACAGGGATCGCTGGCTACACCTTC. It codes for CASRYETGIAGYTF.

This rearrangement joins TRBV7-2 to TRBJ2-1; 10 bases match TRBD2. CDR3 size: 18 residues. V was clipped by 4 bases and J by 1 base; unmatched bases: 10. Germline-derived CDR1 and CDR2 are SGHTA and FQGNSA. CDR3 sequence (DNA): TGTGCCAGCAGCTCTAGTCCCTCTAGCGGGAGTTCCTACAATGAGCAGTTCTTC. Translating it yields CASSSSPSSGSSYNEQFF.

CDR3 bases: TGTGCCAGCAGTCGCCGAGCTACGAGTGGAGATACGCAGTATTTT. Translating gives CASSRRATSGDTQYF. This chain joins TRBV27 and TRBJ2-3; D remains unclear. The CDR3 length is 15 residues. Germline V gene sequence: CDR1 MNHEY, CDR2 SMNVEV (reference sequence). V lost 5 bases and J lost 5, with 17 bases in between.

The chain links TRBV4-1 to TRBJ1-2; D remains unclear. The CDR3 extends over 14 amino acids. V was cut by 1 base and J by 8 bases, with 14 bases left in between. Per germline, CDR1 MGHRA and CDR2 YSYEKL. The CDR3 bases are TGCGCCAGCAGCCAAGGCTCCGGAGGGTACGGCTACACCTTC. Translation gives CASSQGSGGYGYTF.

V usage is TRBV5-6 and J usage is TRBJ2-7; 7 bases map to TRBD1. The trim removed 4 bases at V and 3 bases at J, leaving 4 bases unmatched. Per germline, CDR1 SGHDT and CDR2 YYEEEE. The CDR3 totals 13 residues. The CDR3 loop is CASSLGQDYEQYF. The DNA of the CDR3 is TGTGCCAGCAGCCTAGGACAGGACTACGAGCAGTACTTC.